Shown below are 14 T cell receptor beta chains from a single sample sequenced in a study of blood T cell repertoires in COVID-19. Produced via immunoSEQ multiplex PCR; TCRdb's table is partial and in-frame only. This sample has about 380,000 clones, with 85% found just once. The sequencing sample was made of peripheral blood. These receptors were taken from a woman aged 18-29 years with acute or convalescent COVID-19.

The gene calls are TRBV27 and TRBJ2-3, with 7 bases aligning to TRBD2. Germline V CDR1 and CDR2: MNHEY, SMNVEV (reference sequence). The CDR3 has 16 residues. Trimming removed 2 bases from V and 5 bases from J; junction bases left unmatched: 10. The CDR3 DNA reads TGTGCCAGCAGTTTAACGGGGGAGGGCCTGGGAGATACGCAGTATTTT. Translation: CASSLTGEGLGDTQYF.

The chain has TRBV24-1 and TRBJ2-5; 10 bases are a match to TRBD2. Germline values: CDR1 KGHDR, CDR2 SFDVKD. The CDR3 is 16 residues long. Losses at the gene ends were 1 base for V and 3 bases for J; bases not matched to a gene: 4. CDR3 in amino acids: CATSDLTSGKEETQYF. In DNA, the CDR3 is TGTGCCACCAGTGATTTAACTAGCGGGAAGGAAGAGACCCAGTACTTC.

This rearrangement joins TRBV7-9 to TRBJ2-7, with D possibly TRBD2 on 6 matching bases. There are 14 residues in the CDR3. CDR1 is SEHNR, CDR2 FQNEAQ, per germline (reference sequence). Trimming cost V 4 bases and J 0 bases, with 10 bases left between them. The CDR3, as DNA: TGTGCCAGCAGCTACGGGGGTAGCTCCTACGAGCAGTACTTC. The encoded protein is CASSYGGSSYEQYF.

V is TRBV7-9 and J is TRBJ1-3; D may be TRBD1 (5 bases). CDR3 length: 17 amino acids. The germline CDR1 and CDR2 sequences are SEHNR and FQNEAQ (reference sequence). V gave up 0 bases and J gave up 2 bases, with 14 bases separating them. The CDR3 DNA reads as TGTGCCAGCAGCTTAGCTCACCCAGGGTATACTGGAAACACCATATATTTT. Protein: CASSLAHPGYTGNTIYF.

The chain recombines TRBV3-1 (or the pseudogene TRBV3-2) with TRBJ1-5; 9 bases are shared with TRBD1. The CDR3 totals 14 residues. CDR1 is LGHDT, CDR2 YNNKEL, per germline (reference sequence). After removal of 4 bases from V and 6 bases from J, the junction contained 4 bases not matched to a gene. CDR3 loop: CASSPGQGIQPQHF. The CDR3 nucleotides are TGTGCCAGCAGCCCGGGACAGGGAATTCAGCCCCAGCATTTT.

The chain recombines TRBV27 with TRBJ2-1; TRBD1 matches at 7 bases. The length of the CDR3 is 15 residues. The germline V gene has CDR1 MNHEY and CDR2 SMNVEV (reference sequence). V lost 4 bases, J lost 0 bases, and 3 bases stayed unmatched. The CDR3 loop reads CASSYGQDSYNEQFF. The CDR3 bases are TGTGCCAGCAGTTACGGACAGGACTCCTACAATGAGCAGTTCTTC.

CDR3 bases: TGTGCCAGCAGCCGCTCTGGAAACACCATATATTTT. It translates to CASSRSGNTIYF. The chain has TRBV6-5 and TRBJ1-3; D is unresolved. Germline-derived CDR1 and CDR2 are MNHEY and SVGAGI. The CDR3 extends over 12 amino acids. V lost 6 bases, J lost 0 bases, and 3 bases lay in between.

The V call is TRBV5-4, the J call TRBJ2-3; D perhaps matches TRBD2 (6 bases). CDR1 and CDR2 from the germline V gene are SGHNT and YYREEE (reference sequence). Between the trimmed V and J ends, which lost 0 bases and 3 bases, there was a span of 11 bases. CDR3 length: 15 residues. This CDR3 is CASSLEGEETDTQYF. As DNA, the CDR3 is TGTGCCAGCAGCTTGGAAGGGGAGGAGACAGATACGCAGTATTTT.

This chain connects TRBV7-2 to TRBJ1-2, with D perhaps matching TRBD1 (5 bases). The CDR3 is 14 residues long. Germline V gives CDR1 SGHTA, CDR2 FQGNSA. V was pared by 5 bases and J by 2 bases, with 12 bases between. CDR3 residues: CASSARGVNYGYTF. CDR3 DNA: TGTGCCAGCAGCGCCCGGGGGGTCAACTATGGCTACACCTTC.

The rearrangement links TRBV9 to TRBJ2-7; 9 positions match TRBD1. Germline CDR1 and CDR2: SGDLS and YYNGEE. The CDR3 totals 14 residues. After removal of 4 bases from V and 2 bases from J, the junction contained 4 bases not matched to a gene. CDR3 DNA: TGTGCCAGCAGCTCGGGACAGGGTACCTACGAGCAGTACTTC. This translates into CASSSGQGTYEQYF.

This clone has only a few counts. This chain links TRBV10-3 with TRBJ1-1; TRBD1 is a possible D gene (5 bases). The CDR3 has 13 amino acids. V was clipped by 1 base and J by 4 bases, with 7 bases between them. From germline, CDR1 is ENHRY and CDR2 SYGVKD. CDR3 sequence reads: CAISELDTTEAFF. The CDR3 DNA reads TGTGCCATCAGTGAGTTGGACACCACTGAAGCTTTCTTT.

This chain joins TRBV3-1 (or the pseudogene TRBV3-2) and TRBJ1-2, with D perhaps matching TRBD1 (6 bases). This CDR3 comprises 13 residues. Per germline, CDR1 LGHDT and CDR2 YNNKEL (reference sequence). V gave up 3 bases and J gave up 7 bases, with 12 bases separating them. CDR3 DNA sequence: TGTGCCAGCAGCCAGGGGGCCAGGGTTGGCTACACCTTC. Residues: CASSQGARVGYTF.

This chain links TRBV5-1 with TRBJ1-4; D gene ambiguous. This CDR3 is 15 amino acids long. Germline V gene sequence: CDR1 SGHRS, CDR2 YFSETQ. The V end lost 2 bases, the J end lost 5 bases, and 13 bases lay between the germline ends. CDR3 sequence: CASSLSGSGNEKLFF. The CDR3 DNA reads TGCGCCAGCAGCTTAAGCGGATCGGGGAATGAAAAACTGTTTTTT. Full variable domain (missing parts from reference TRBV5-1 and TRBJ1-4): KAGVTQTPRYLIKTRGQQVTLSCSPISGHRSVSWYQQTPGQGLQFLFEYFSETQRNKGNFPGRFSGRQFSNSRSEMNVSTLELGDSALYLCASSLSGSGNEKLFFGSGTQLSVL.

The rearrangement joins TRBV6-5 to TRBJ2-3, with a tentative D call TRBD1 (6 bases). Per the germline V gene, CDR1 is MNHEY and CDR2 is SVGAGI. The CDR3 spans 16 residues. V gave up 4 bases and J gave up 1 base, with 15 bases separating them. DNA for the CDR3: TGTGCCAGCAGTTCCGGACAGACCTTTCGCACAGATACGCAGTATTTT. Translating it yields CASSSGQTFRTDTQYF.